These 27 T cell receptor beta chains share one sample of origin, sequenced in a study of blood T cell repertoires in COVID-19. Libraries were prepared by immunoSEQ multiplex PCR; TCRdb keeps only in-frame clonotypes and omits some of them. Of fewer than 150,000 clones in the sample, about 77% were seen once. The sequenced sample consisted of peripheral blood. The receptors stem from a man at least 80 years old with acute or convalescent COVID-19.

V and J are TRBV27 and TRBJ2-7; 8 bases are shared with TRBD1. The CDR3 consists of 15 residues. Trimming removed 5 bases from V and 1 base from J; junction bases left unmatched: 7. Germline CDR1 and CDR2: MNHEY and SMNVEV (reference sequence). CDR3 loop: CASSLVQGGSYEQYF. The CDR3 DNA sequence: TGTGCCAGCAGTCTCGTACAGGGGGGTTCCTACGAGCAGTACTTC.

The chain carries TRBV2 and TRBJ2-3; 8 nucleotides match TRBD1. The ends lost 10 bases at V and 3 bases at J; junction bases unmatched: 9. CDR1 and CDR2 from the germline V gene are SNHLY and FYNNEI. The CDR3 consists of 14 residues. The CDR3 region is CATPVDRATDTQYF. Here the CDR3 DNA reads TGTGCCACCCCAGTGGACAGGGCAACAGATACGCAGTATTTT.

This rearrangement joins TRBV6-2 or TRBV6-3 to TRBJ1-5, with TRBD1 matching over 10 bases. The germline V gene encodes CDR1 MNHEY and CDR2 SVGEGT. The ends lost 5 bases at V and 5 bases at J; junction bases unmatched: 6. This CDR3 has 15 residues. The CDR3 DNA sequence: TGTGCCAGCAGTACCGGGACAGGGGCGCATCAGCCCCAGCATTTT. It specifies CASSTGTGAHQPQHF.

The chain has TRBV6-2 or TRBV6-3 and TRBJ1-1; unclear D gene. Trimming pared 2 bases from V and 4 bases from J, leaving 11 bases between. Germline CDR1 MNHEY, CDR2 SVGEGT. The CDR3 consists of 14 residues. The CDR3 is CASSYARSLTEAFF. CDR3 nucleotides: TGTGCCAGCAGTTACGCCAGATCGCTCACTGAAGCTTTCTTT.

V gene TRBV6-1 combines with J gene TRBJ2-7; D is perhaps TRBD2 (7 bases). V gave up 4 bases and J gave up 1 base, with 23 bases separating them. CDR3 size: 18 residues. Germline V lookup: CDR1 MNHNS, CDR2 SASEGT. The CDR3, as DNA: TGTGCCAGCAGTGTAGGCGCATGGGGGGGCGGTGGGTCCTACGAGCAGTACTTC. Encoded protein: CASSVGAWGGGGSYEQYF.

The J gene is TRBJ2-1, the V gene TRBV4-1; D is ambiguous. Germline lookup yields CDR1 MGHRA and CDR2 YSYEKL. The CDR3 contains 19 residues. Trimming stripped 3 bases from V and 4 bases from J, with 25 bases between. The CDR3 spells CASSHLIPRKSLPYNEQFF. Here the CDR3 DNA reads TGCGCCAGCAGCCACCTGATCCCCCGAAAGAGTTTACCTTACAATGAGCAGTTCTTC.

V and J are TRBV19 and TRBJ1-1; 11 bases are shared with TRBD1. Per the germline V gene, CDR1 is LNHDA and CDR2 is SQIVND (reference sequence). The CDR3 runs to 19 residues. V trimming: 5 bases; J trimming: 0 bases; junction bases outside the gene matches: 14. The CDR3 bases are TGTGCCAGTAGTGCTCTTTCTGGACAGGGGGCCTCCATGAACACTGAAGCTTTCTTT. Its translation: CASSALSGQGASMNTEAFF.

This clone showed up just a few times. The V gene is TRBV2, the J gene TRBJ2-7, with TRBD2 matching 10 bases. After removal of 4 bases from V and 9 bases from J, the junction contained 9 bases not matched to a gene. The germline V gene encodes CDR1 SNHLY and CDR2 FYNNEI. The CDR3 spans 14 residues. The CDR3 here is CASSAASGGARQYF. The CDR3 coding sequence is TGTGCCAGCAGTGCGGCTAGCGGGGGAGCTAGGCAGTACTTC. Complete variable domain (other parts from reference TRBV2 and TRBJ2-7): EPEVTQTPSHQVTQMGQEVILRCVPISNHLYFYWYRQILGQKVEFLVSFYNNEISEKSEIFDDQFSVERPDGSNFTLKIRSTKLEDSAMYFCASSAASGGARQYFGPGTRLTVT.

The chain has TRBV7-2 and TRBJ2-1; 9 nucleotides match TRBD1. Germline values: CDR1 SGHTA, CDR2 FQGNSA. V was pared by 5 bases and J by 7 bases, with 12 bases of the junction left unmatched. The CDR3 covers 16 residues. Here the CDR3 DNA reads TGTGCCAGCAGCCTAACACCGGGACAGGGATTGAATGAGCAGTTCTTC. It yields the protein CASSLTPGQGLNEQFF.

V usage is TRBV6-5 and J usage is TRBJ1-5; 9 bases align to TRBD1. The CDR3 length is 15 residues. V lost 2 bases, J lost 5 bases, and 4 bases stayed unmatched. The germline gives CDR1 MNHEY, CDR2 SVGAGI. CDR3 amino acids: CASSYLDRGYQPQHF. The CDR3 DNA reads as TGTGCCAGCAGTTACCTGGACAGGGGATATCAGCCCCAGCATTTT.

This chain links TRBV10-3 with TRBJ1-3; TRBD1 matches 10 bases. There are 14 residues in the CDR3. Germline-derived CDR1 and CDR2 are ENHRY and SYGVKD. Trimming at V came to 10 bases and at J to 2 bases, leaving 5 bases not matched to a gene. The CDR3 loop reads CATRQGATGNTIYF. CDR3 in DNA: TGTGCCACGAGACAGGGGGCTACTGGAAACACCATATATTTT.

In this sample, this clone turned up once. V is TRBV3-1 (or the pseudogene TRBV3-2) and J is TRBJ2-1; D may be TRBD1 (5 bases). The germline gives CDR1 LGHDT, CDR2 YNNKEL (reference sequence). The CDR3 runs to 11 residues. Trimming took 5 bases from V and 6 from J, leaving 5 bases between them. This chain's CDR3 is CASSRGNEQFF. For the CDR3, the DNA is TGTGCCAGCAGCAGGGGCAATGAGCAGTTCTTC.

The chain links TRBV18 to TRBJ1-6; 11 bases fit TRBD1. V gave up 4 bases and J gave up 11 bases; unmatched junction bases: 19. The germline V gene has CDR1 KGHSH and CDR2 LQKENI. This CDR3 has 19 amino acids. The CDR3 region is CASSQRTGGATSRPPPLHF. The CDR3 DNA reads as TGTGCCAGCTCACAGCGGACAGGGGGCGCGACAAGCCGACCCCCACCCCTCCACTTT.

The gene calls are TRBV19 and TRBJ2-2, with D perhaps TRBD1 (5 bases). Germline CDR1 and CDR2: LNHDA and SQIVND (reference sequence). V was shortened by 3 bases and J by 2 bases, with 10 bases between the two germline ends. This CDR3 region has 15 residues. The CDR3 spells CASSINRRNTGELFF. The DNA of the CDR3 is TGTGCCAGTAGTATTAACAGGAGAAACACCGGGGAGCTGTTTTTT.

This CDR3 is CASSAGMWNTEAFF. The CDR3 DNA sequence: TGTGCCAGCAGCGCCGGGATGTGGAACACTGAAGCTTTCTTT. The chain recombines TRBV7-9 with TRBJ1-1, with no clear D. This CDR3 contains 14 residues. The V and J ends lost 5 bases and 1 base respectively, with 11 bases between them. CDR1 SEHNR and CDR2 FQNEAQ come from the germline V gene (reference sequence).

The chain recombines TRBV7-9 with TRBJ1-2; 8 bases are shared with TRBD1. This CDR3 is 17 amino acids long. Germline values: CDR1 SEHNR, CDR2 FQNEAQ (reference sequence). J lost 4 bases, V lost 4 bases, and 14 bases had no gene match. The CDR3 bases are TGTGCCAGCAGCTCCCTTTACCACGACAGGGGAGGCTATGGCTACACCTTC. Translation gives CASSSLYHDRGGYGYTF.

This rearrangement joins TRBV5-1 to TRBJ2-7, with 10 bases that match TRBD1. With V trimmed by 9 bases and J by 5 bases, 8 bases remained unmatched. The CDR3 consists of 13 residues. Germline V lookup: CDR1 SGHRS, CDR2 YFSETQ. CDR3: CATRETGGHEQYF. The CDR3 DNA follows: TGCGCCACCAGAGAGACAGGGGGCCACGAGCAGTACTTC.

V and J are TRBV5-6 and TRBJ1-2; D uncertain. Per germline, CDR1 SGHDT and CDR2 YYEEEE. V was pared by 3 bases and J by 8 bases, with 17 bases between. The CDR3 sequence is 14 residues long. CDR3 nucleotides: TGTGCCAGCAGCTCCACCCTTGGGAGTTCCGGCTACACCTTC. Amino acid sequence: CASSSTLGSSGYTF.

The chain has TRBV5-1 and TRBJ1-5, with TRBD1 matching 12 bases. The CDR3 is 15 residues long. In germline, CDR1 is SGHRS, CDR2 YFSETQ. With 4 bases clipped from V and 7 bases from J, the junction kept 6 bases outside the gene matches. The CDR3 sequence: CASSTGQGAGQPQHF. The CDR3 nucleotides are TGCGCCAGCAGCACGGGACAGGGGGCCGGACAGCCCCAGCATTTT. The whole variable domain, remainder taken from reference TRBV5-1 and TRBJ1-5, is KAGVTQTPRYLIKTRGQQVTLSCSPISGHRSVSWYQQTPGQGLQFLFEYFSETQRNKGNFPGRFSGRQFSNSRSEMNVSTLELGDSALYLCASSTGQGAGQPQHFGDGTRLSIL.

The gene calls are TRBV7-9 and TRBJ2-1, with 9 bases aligning to TRBD1. The V gene end was trimmed by 2 bases and the J gene end by 7 bases; junction bases not matched to a gene: 6. The germline CDR1 and CDR2 sequences are SEHNR and FQNEAQ (reference sequence). The CDR3 totals 15 residues. CDR3 DNA: TGTGCCAGCAGCTTAAGGCGACAGGGGGAAAATGAGCAGTTCTTC. Protein sequence: CASSLRRQGENEQFF. The full variable domain, rest sourced from reference TRBV7-9 and TRBJ2-1, is DTGVSQNPRHKITKRGQNVTFRCDPISEHNRLYWYRQTLGQGPEFLTYFQNEAQLEKSRLLSDRFSAERPKGSFSTLEIQRTEQGDSAMYLCASSLRRQGENEQFFGPGTRLTVL.

The rearrangement links TRBV5-1 to TRBJ2-5, with TRBD1 identical over 12 bases. After removal of 4 bases from V and 4 bases from J, the junction contained 5 bases not matched to a gene. There are 15 residues in the CDR3. Germline V gene lookup returns CDR1 SGHRS and CDR2 YFSETQ. The CDR3 sequence: CASSTGQGAAETQYF. Here the CDR3 DNA reads TGCGCCAGCAGCACGGGACAGGGGGCAGCAGAGACCCAGTACTTC.

This rearrangement joins TRBV30 to TRBJ1-2, with 7 bases fitting TRBD1. The CDR3 runs 12 residues. The germline CDR1 and CDR2 sequences are GTSNPN and SVGIG (reference sequence). The trim removed 3 bases at V and 5 bases at J, leaving 3 bases unmatched. DNA of the CDR3: TGTGCCTGGAGCAGGGACAGTTATGGCTACACCTTC. Encoded protein: CAWSRDSYGYTF. Full variable domain (outside the CDR3, taken from reference TRBV30 and TRBJ1-2): SQTIHQWPATLVQPVGSPLSLECTVEGTSNPNLYWYRQAAGRGLQLLFYSVGIGQISSEVPQNLSASRPQDRQFILSSKKLLLSDSGFYLCAWSRDSYGYTFGSGTRLTVV.

V gene TRBV29-1 combines with J gene TRBJ2-1, with 8 bases fitting TRBD1. The V gene end was trimmed by 5 bases and the J gene end by 14 bases; junction bases not matched to a gene: 14. The CDR3 loop spans 13 amino acids. From germline, CDR1 is SQVTM and CDR2 ANQGSEA. This CDR3 is CSVNSGTGLAEFF. In DNA, the CDR3 is TGCAGCGTTAATTCTGGGACAGGCTTGGCGGAGTTCTTC.

This chain uses TRBV3-1 (or the pseudogene TRBV3-2) with TRBJ1-2, with a possible D match to TRBD1 (6 bases). The V end was cut by 4 bases, the J end by 1 base, with 7 bases between. CDR3 size: 13 residues. Germline CDR1 reads LGHDT; CDR2 reads YNNKEL (reference sequence). The CDR3 DNA follows: TGTGCCAGCAGCCTACAGGGTAACTATGGCTACACCTTC. This codes for CASSLQGNYGYTF.

The chain couples TRBV15 to TRBJ1-1, with D possibly TRBD1 on 6 matching bases. Germline assignment: CDR1 LNHNV and CDR2 YYDKDF (reference sequence). CDR3 length: 14 residues. The germline V and J ends were trimmed by 3 bases and 12 bases, with 20 bases remaining between them. The CDR3 bases are TGTGCCACCAGCAGGGACGGGGACACAACGAAGACTTTCTTT. The encoded protein is CATSRDGDTTKTFF.

This sequence joins TRBV9 and TRBJ1-4; 9 nucleotides align to TRBD1. The V segment lost 4 bases and the J segment 2 bases; nucleotides outside the gene matches: 6. Germline CDR1 SGDLS, CDR2 YYNGEE. CDR3 length: 16 residues. Here the CDR3 DNA reads TGTGCCAGCAGCTTAACAGGGGGCTGGACTAATGAAAAACTGTTTTTT. Translating gives CASSLTGGWTNEKLFF.

The genes are TRBV2 and TRBJ1-5, with D unresolved. CDR1 is SNHLY, CDR2 FYNNEI, per germline. CDR3 size: 14 residues. Trimming took 10 bases from V and 1 from J, leaving 14 bases between them. The CDR3 coding sequence is TGTGCCACAGCCCAATTCGGGAGCAATCAGCCCCAGCATTTT. This gives the protein CATAQFGSNQPQHF.